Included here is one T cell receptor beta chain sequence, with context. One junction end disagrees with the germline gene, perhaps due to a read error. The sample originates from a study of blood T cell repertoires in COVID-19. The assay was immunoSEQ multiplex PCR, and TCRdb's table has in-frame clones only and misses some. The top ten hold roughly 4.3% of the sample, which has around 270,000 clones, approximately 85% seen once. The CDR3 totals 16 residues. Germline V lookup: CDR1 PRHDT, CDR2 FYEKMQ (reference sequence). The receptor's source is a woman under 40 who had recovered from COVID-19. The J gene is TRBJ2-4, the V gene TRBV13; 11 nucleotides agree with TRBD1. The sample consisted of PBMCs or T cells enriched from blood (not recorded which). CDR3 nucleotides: TGTGCCAGCAGCCTAGGGACAGGGGGAGGTAGAAACATTCAGTACTTC. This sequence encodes CASSLGTGGGRNIQYF.